Following are 13 T cell receptor beta chains from one sample sequenced in a study of T cells in Graves' hyperthyroidism and ophthalmopathy. RNA transcripts gave rise to amplified TCR beta CDR3 regions. During a first-round RT-PCR of the TCR CDR3, the HTBI primer set was used. TCRdb recomputed calls from the multiplex PCR reads with MiXCR, one row per CDR3 protein. The sample records hundreds of thousands of distinct CDR3 sequences, around a fifth being singletons. Sequencing was carried out using blood. The source is a woman in her 70s with Graves' ophthalmopathy.

The chain has TRBV7-2 and TRBJ1-6; D gene uncertain. The CDR3 spans 14 residues. Between the trimmed V and J ends, which lost 1 base and 7 bases, there was a span of 8 bases. The germline V gene has CDR1 SGHTA and CDR2 FQGNSA. The CDR3 spells CASSLVLMNSPLHF. The CDR3 nucleotides read TGTGCCAGCAGCTTAGTGTTAATGAATTCACCCCTCCACTTT.

The rearrangement links TRBV19 to TRBJ2-7, with 7 bases identical to TRBD2. Germline values: CDR1 LNHDA, CDR2 SQIVND (reference sequence). The CDR3 consists of 13 residues. Trimming took 7 bases from V and 6 from J; bases not matched to a gene: 9. The CDR3 sequence: CASNFGEGSEQYF. Here the CDR3 DNA reads TGTGCCAGTAATTTTGGGGAGGGCTCCGAGCAGTACTTC.

This clonotype has at least ten counts. V usage is TRBV10-3 and J usage is TRBJ1-4; possibly TRBD1 for D (5 bases). This CDR3 comprises 13 residues. Trimming took off 8 bases at V and 5 bases at J, with 12 bases between the two ends. Germline lookup yields CDR1 ENHRY and CDR2 SYGVKD. CDR3 DNA sequence: TGTGCCATCGGGGACGGTACGAATGAAAAACTGTTTTTT. It yields the protein CAIGDGTNEKLFF.

V is TRBV11-3 and J is TRBJ2-3, with no clear D. Between the trimmed V and J ends, which lost 4 bases and 2 bases, there was a span of 13 bases. This CDR3 has 15 residues. The germline V gene has CDR1 SGHNT and CDR2 YENEEA. The CDR3 DNA follows: TGTGCCAGCAGCTCCCTGACTGACCCCACAGATACGCAGTATTTT. Its protein is CASSSLTDPTDTQYF.

This clonotype was seen many times. The rearrangement joins TRBV11-2 to TRBJ2-1, with 7 bases fitting TRBD2. The V and J ends lost 0 bases and 1 base, in that order; junction bases with no gene match: 0. The CDR3 consists of 15 residues. Germline loops: CDR1 SGHAT, CDR2 FQNNGV. The DNA of the CDR3 is TGTGCCAGCAGCTTAGAGGGGGGGTCCTACAATGAGCAGTTCTTC. Encoded protein: CASSLEGGSYNEQFF.

The CDR3 protein is CASSSGTGEQYF. In DNA, the CDR3 is TGTGCCAGCAGCTCAGGGACGGGCGAGCAGTACTTC. This rearrangement joins TRBV7-9 to TRBJ2-7; D is possibly TRBD1 or TRBD2 (5 bases each). Deletions cut 4 bases from V and 6 bases from J, with 10 bases between. Germline CDR1 is SEHNR and CDR2 is FQNEAQ (reference sequence). The CDR3 has 12 residues.

This clonotype was detected only a few times. The chain joins TRBV20-1 to TRBJ2-1, with D possibly TRBD2 on 6 matching bases. The germline V gene has CDR1 DFQATT and CDR2 SNEGSKA (reference sequence). V was cut by 0 bases and J by 8 bases, with 14 bases left in between. The CDR3 covers 14 residues. CDR3 in amino acids: CSAREAGLRYEQFF. CDR3 coding DNA: TGCAGTGCTAGAGAGGCGGGGCTTAGGTATGAGCAGTTCTTC.

V is TRBV6-1 and J is TRBJ2-5, with 9 bases fitting TRBD1. The CDR3 runs to 15 residues. Germline V CDR1 and CDR2: MNHNS, SASEGT. V trimming: 5 bases; J trimming: 5 bases; junction bases outside the gene matches: 9. CDR3 residues: CASSSLRDRVETQYF. The DNA for the CDR3 is TGTGCCAGCAGTTCTCTCCGGGACAGGGTGGAGACCCAGTACTTC.

This clonotype was counted only a few times. The chain couples TRBV27 to TRBJ2-1; TRBD2 matches at 8 bases. This CDR3 spans 19 amino acids. The germline V gene has CDR1 MNHEY and CDR2 SMNVEV (reference sequence). Trimming cost V 3 bases and J 0 bases; bases outside gene matches: 13. The CDR3 is CASSFEAGGPMSSYNEQFF. CDR3 DNA: TGTGCCAGCAGTTTCGAGGCGGGAGGACCTATGAGCTCCTACAATGAGCAGTTCTTC.

The sample holds a few counts of this clonotype. CDR3 nucleotides: TGTGCCAGCAGCTTTGACATTGTCGGTGAGACCCAGTACTTC. It translates to CASSFDIVGETQYF. V gene TRBV7-9 combines with J gene TRBJ2-5; D gene ambiguous. CDR1 is SEHNR, CDR2 FQNEAQ, per germline (reference sequence). V was clipped by 3 bases and J by 5 bases, with 13 bases between them. The CDR3 sequence is 14 residues long.

The V gene is TRBV10-3, the J gene TRBJ2-7; TRBD1 matches at 10 bases. The V gene's germline CDR1 is ENHRY and CDR2 SYGVKD. CDR3 size: 16 residues. V lost 6 bases, J lost 0 bases, and 8 bases stayed unmatched. CDR3 protein: CAIRAGTGVRSYEQYF. The CDR3 DNA reads as TGTGCCATCAGGGCCGGGACAGGGGTTCGCTCCTACGAGCAGTACTTC.

This clonotype was seen more than once but under ten times. The rearrangement uses TRBV28 and TRBJ1-5; D call uncertain. The V gene lost 8 bases and the J gene lost 2 bases, with 10 bases spanning the gap. The CDR3 spans 13 residues. Per germline, CDR1 MDHEN and CDR2 SYDVKM. CDR3 sequence reads: CASVVIGNQPQHF. CDR3 coding DNA: TGTGCCAGCGTGGTTATCGGCAATCAGCCCCAGCATTTT.

This clonotype was detected a few times. This chain joins TRBV20-1 and TRBJ1-5; no definite D call. Per the germline V gene, CDR1 is DFQATT and CDR2 is SNEGSKA (reference sequence). This CDR3 comprises 13 residues. Between the trimmed V and J ends, which lost 3 bases and 3 bases, there was a span of 9 bases. CDR3 region: CSASLSPNQPQHF. CDR3 in DNA: TGCAGTGCTAGTCTGTCCCCCAATCAGCCCCAGCATTTT.